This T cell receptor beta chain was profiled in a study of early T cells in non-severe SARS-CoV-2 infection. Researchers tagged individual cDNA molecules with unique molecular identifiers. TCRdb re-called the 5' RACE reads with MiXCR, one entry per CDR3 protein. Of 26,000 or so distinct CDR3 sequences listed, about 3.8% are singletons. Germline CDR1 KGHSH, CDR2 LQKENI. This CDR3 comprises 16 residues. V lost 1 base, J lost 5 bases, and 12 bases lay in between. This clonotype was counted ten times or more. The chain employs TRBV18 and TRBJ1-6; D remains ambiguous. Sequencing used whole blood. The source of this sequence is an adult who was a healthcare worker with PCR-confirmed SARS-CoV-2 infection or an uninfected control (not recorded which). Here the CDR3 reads CASSPLGRANNSPLHF. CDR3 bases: TGTGCCAGCTCACCACTCGGACGGGCAAATAATTCACCCCTCCACTTT. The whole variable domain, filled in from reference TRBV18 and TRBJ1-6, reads NAGVMQNPRHLVRRRGQEARLRCSPMKGHSHVYWYRQLPEEGLKFMVYLQKENIIDESGMPKERFSAEFPKEGPSILRIQQVVRGDSAAYFCASSPLGRANNSPLHFGNGTRLTVT.